These 5 T cell receptor beta chains share one sample of origin, sequenced in a study of CD8 T cells in Susac syndrome. Random-hexamer reverse transcription was applied to about 0.45 to 1 ug RNA. Via MiXCR, TCRdb re-called the immunoSEQ multiplex PCR reads, giving one row per CDR3 protein. The profile shows 210,000 or so distinct CDR3 sequences, about 94% of them singletons. Sequenced input: CD4+ T cells from PBMCs. These receptors all come from a human donor with Susac syndrome.

This chain joins TRBV30 and TRBJ1-5; perhaps TRBD1 as D (5 bases). The V end was cut by 3 bases, the J end by 7 bases, with 22 bases between. The germline CDR1 and CDR2 sequences are GTSNPN and SVGIG (reference sequence). The CDR3 is 16 amino acids. The CDR3, as DNA: TGTGCCTGGAGCGGCCCCGGGCAGGGAAGGGGCCAGCCCCAGCATTTT. It is translated as CAWSGPGQGRGQPQHF.

In nucleotides, the CDR3 is TGTGCCAGCAGTGCCTTGGGGGCCTATGGCTACACCTTC. Translating it yields CASSALGAYGYTF. The rearrangement joins TRBV28 to TRBJ1-2, with TRBD1 as a possible D gene (6 bases). Trimming removed 5 bases at V and 4 bases at J, with 11 bases between. This CDR3 is built from 13 residues. In germline, CDR1 is MDHEN, CDR2 SYDVKM.

The CDR3 nucleotides read TGCAGTGCTAGAGACCCAAAACAGGGGGCGGGATATGGCTACACCTTC. Protein sequence: CSARDPKQGAGYGYTF. This sequence joins TRBV20-1 and TRBJ1-2; TRBD1 matches at 9 bases. The trim removed 0 bases at V and 5 bases at J, leaving 10 bases unmatched. Germline V gene lookup returns CDR1 DFQATT and CDR2 SNEGSKA (reference sequence). The CDR3 totals 16 residues.

This chain links TRBV7-8 with TRBJ1-5; D is possibly TRBD1 (6 bases). V lost 3 bases, J lost 2 bases, and 20 bases lay in between. Looked up from germline, CDR1 is SGHVS and CDR2 is FQNEAQ. The CDR3 length is 18 residues. CDR3 sequence: CASSLVSGGAGGNQPQHF. The CDR3 nucleotides read TGTGCCAGCAGCTTGGTTTCGGGGGGGGCAGGTGGCAATCAGCCCCAGCATTTT. The whole variable domain, filled in from reference TRBV7-8 and TRBJ1-5, reads GAGVSQSPRYKVAKRGQDVALRCDPISGHVSLFWYQQALGQGPEFLTYFQNEAQLDKSGLPSDRFFAERPEGSVSTLKIQRTQQEDSAVYLCASSLVSGGAGGNQPQHFGDGTRLSIL.

V gene TRBV7-6 combines with J gene TRBJ2-7; tentatively, D is TRBD1 (6 bases). This CDR3 comprises 13 residues. V gave up 5 bases and J gave up 6 bases, with 14 bases separating them. CDR1 and CDR2 (germline): SGHVS, FNYEAQ. The CDR3 DNA follows: TGTGCCAGCAGCCGGGACAATCGTGGCGAGCAGTACTTC. Translating gives CASSRDNRGEQYF.